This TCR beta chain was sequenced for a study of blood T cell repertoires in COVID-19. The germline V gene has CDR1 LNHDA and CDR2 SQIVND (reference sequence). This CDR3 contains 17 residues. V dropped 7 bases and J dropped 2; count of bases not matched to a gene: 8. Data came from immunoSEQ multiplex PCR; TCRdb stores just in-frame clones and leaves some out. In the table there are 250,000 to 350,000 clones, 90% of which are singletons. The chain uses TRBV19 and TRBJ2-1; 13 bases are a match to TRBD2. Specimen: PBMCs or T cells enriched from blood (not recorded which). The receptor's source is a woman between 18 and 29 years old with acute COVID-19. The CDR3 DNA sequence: TGTGCCAGTAAGGAACTAGCGGGAGGGAGGGCCTACAATGAGCAGTTCTTC. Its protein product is CASKELAGGRAYNEQFF. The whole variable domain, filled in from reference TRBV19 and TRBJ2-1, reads DGGITQSPKYLFRKEGQNVTLSCEQNLNHDAMYWYRQDPGQGLRLIYYSQIVNDFQKGDIAEGYSVSREKKESFPLTVTSAQKNPTAFYLCASKELAGGRAYNEQFFGPGTRLTVL.